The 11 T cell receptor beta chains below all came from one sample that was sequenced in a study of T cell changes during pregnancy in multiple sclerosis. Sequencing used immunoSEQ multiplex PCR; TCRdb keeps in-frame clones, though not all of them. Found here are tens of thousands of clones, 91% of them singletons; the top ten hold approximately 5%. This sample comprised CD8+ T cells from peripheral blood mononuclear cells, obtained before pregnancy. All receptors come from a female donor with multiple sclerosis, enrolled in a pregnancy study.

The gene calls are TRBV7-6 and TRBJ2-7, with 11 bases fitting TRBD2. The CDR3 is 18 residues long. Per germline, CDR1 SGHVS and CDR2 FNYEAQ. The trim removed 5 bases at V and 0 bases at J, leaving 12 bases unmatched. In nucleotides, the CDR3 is TGTGCCAGCAGCCTGGCTAGCGGGGGGTCCAGAATCTCCTACGAGCAGTACTTC. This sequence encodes CASSLASGGSRISYEQYF.

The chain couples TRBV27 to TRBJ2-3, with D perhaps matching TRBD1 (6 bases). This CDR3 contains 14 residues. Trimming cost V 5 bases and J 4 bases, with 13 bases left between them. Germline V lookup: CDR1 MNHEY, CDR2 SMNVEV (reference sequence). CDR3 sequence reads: CASSPRDIPDTQYF. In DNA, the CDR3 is TGTGCCAGCAGTCCAAGGGACATCCCAGATACGCAGTATTTT.

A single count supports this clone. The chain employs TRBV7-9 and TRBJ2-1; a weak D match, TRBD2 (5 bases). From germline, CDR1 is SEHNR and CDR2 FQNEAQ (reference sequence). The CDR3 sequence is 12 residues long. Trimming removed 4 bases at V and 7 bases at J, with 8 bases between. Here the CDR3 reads CASSSSRNEQFF. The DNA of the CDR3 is TGTGCCAGCAGCTCTAGCCGGAATGAGCAGTTCTTC.

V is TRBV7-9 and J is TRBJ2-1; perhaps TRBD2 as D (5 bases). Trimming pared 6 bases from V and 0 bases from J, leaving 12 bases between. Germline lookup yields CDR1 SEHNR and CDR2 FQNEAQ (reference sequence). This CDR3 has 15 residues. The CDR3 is CASRTQGSSYNEQFF. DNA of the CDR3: TGTGCCAGCAGAACTCAAGGGAGCTCCTACAATGAGCAGTTCTTC.

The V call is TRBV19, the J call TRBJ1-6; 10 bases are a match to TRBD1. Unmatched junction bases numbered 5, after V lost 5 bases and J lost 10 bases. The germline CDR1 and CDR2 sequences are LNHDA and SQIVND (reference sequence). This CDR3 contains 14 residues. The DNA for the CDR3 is TGTGCCAGTAGTCATCGGACAGGGGGATCACCCCTCCACTTT. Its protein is CASSHRTGGSPLHF.

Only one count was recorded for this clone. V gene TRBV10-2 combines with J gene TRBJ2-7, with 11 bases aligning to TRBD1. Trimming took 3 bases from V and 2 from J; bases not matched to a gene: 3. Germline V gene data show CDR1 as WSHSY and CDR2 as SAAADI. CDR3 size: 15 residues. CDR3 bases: TGCGCCAGCAGTGATCCGGGACAGGGGGCCTACGAGCAGTACTTC. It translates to CASSDPGQGAYEQYF.

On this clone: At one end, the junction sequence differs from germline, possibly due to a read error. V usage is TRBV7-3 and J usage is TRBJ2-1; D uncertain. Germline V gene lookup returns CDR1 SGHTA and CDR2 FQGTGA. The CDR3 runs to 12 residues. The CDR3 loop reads CANSLPGNEQFF. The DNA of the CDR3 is TGTGCCAACAGCTTACCGGGCAATGAGCAGTTCTTC.

CDR3 loop: CATSMSRSPDRVKEGIRSPLHF. CDR3 DNA sequence: TGTGCCACCAGCATGTCCCGCTCCCCGGACAGGGTTAAAGAGGGAATACGTTCACCCCTCCACTTT. The chain employs TRBV15 and TRBJ1-6, with 8 nucleotides matching TRBD1. In germline, CDR1 is LNHNV, CDR2 YYDKDF (reference sequence). V lost 4 bases to trimming and J lost 9 bases; unmatched junction nucleotides: 29. This CDR3 contains 22 residues.

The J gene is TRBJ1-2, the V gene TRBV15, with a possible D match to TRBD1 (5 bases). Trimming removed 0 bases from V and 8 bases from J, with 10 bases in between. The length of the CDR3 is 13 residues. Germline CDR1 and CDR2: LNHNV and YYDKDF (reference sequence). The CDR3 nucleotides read TGTGCCACCAGCAGAGAACAGGCCTGGGGCTACACCTTC. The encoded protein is CATSREQAWGYTF.

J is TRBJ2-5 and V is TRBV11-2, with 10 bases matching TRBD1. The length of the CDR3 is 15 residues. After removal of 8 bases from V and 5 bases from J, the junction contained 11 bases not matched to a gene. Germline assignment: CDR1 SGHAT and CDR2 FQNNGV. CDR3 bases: TGTGCCAGCGTCTCCCGGACAGGGGGGAGGGAGACCCAGTACTTC. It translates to CASVSRTGGRETQYF.

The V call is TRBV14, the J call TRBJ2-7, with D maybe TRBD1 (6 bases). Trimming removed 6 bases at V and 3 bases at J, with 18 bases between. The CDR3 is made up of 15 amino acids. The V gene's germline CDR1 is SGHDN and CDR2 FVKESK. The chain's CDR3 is CASSPRFQGSYEQYF. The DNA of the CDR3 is TGTGCCAGCAGTCCAAGGTTTCAGGGGAGCTACGAGCAGTACTTC.